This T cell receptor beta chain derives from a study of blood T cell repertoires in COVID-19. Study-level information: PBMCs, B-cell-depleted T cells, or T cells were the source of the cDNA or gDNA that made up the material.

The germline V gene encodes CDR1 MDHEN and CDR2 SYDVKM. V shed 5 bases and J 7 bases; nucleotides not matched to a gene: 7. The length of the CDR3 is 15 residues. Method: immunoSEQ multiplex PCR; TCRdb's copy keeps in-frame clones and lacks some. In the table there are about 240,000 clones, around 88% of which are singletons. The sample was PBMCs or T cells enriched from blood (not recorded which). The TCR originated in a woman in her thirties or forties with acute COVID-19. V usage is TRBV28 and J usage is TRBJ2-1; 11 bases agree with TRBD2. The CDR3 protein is CASSQLAGGTNEQFF. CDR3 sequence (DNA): TGTGCCAGCAGTCAATTAGCGGGAGGGACTAATGAGCAGTTCTTC.